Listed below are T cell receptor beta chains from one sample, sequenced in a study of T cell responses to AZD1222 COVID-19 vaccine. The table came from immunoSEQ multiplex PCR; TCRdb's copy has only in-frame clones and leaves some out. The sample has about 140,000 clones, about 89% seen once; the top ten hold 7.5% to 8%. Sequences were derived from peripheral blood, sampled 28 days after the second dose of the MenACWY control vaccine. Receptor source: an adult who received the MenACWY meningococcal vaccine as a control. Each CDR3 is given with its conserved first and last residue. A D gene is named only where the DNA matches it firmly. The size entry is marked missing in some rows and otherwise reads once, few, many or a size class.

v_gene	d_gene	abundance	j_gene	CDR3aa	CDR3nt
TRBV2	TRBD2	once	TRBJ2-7	CASSEAGGGAMGEQYF	TGTGCCAGCAGTGAAGCGGGCGGGGGAGCTATGGGAGAGCAGTACTTC
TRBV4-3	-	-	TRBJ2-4	CASSQDLGGAGLAKNIQYF	TGCGCCAGCAGCCAAGATCTGGGGGGAGCGGGTTTAGCCAAAAACATTCAGTACTTC
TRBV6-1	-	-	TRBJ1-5	CASSEFGNSNQPQHF	TGTGCCAGCAGTGAATTTGGAAATAGCAATCAGCCCCAGCATTTT
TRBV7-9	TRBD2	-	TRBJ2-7	CASSLGSGTSGTYEQYF	TGTGCCAGCAGCTTAGGGTCGGGGACTAGCGGGACCTACGAGCAGTACTTC
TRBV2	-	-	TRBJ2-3	CASIPLGDTQYF	TGTGCCAGCATTCCCCTGGGAGATACGCAGTATTTT
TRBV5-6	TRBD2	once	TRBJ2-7	CASRYGRLAGGGEQYF	TGTGCCAGCCGCTACGGCAGACTAGCGGGGGGAGGGGAGCAGTACTTC
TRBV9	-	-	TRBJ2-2	CASSARGQLQQSGELFF	TGTGCCAGCAGCGCTCGAGGACAGCTGCAACAATCCGGGGAGCTGTTTTTT
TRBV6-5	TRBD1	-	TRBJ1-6	CASSSRQGGNNSPLHF	TGTGCCAGCAGTTCCCGACAGGGTGGGAATAATTCACCCCTCCACTTT
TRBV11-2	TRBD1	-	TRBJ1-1	CASSLPGGWTEAFF	TGTGCCAGCAGCTTACCAGGGGGGTGGACTGAAGCTTTCTTT
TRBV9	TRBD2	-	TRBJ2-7	CASSIGTSGRHEQYF	TGTGCCAGCAGCATCGGGACTAGCGGGAGACACGAGCAGTACTTC
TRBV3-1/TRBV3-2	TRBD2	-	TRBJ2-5	CASSQVRLANQETQYF	TGTGCCAGCAGCCAAGTCAGACTAGCGAACCAAGAGACCCAGTACTTC
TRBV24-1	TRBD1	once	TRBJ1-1	CATARQGNTEAFF	TGTGCCACCGCCAGACAGGGGAACACTGAAGCTTTCTTT
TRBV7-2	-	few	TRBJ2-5	CASSRTGGTNQETQYF	TGTGCCAGCAGTCGTACCGGGGGCACTAACCAAGAGACCCAGTACTTC
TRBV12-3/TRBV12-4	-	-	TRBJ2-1	CASSPDRNEQFF	TGTGCCAGCAGTCCGGACCGAAATGAGCAGTTCTTC
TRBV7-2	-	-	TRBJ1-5	CASSLMGNSRNQPQHF	TGTGCCAGCAGCTTAATGGGCAATTCCCGGAATCAGCCCCAGCATTTT
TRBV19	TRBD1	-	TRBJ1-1	CASSTGTEAFF	TGTGCCAGCTCGACAGGGACTGAAGCTTTCTTT
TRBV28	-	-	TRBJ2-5	CASSGRTERYAQYF	TGTGCCAGCAGTGGAAGGACAGAGCGGTATGCCCAGTACTTC
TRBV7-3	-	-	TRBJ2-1	CASSFGQNNEQFF	TGTGCCAGCAGCTTCGGACAGAACAATGAGCAGTTCTTC
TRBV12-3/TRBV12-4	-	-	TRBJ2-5	CASSRGETQYF	TGTGCCAGCAGTCGGGGGGAGACCCAGTACTTC
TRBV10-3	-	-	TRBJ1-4	CAISGTLNEKLFF	TGTGCCATCAGCGGGACACTTAATGAAAAACTGTTTTTT
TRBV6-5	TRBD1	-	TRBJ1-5	CASRLGTGLQPQHF	TGTGCCAGCAGGCTCGGGACAGGGCTTCAGCCCCAGCATTTT
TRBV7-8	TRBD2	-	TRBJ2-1	CASSPGGGRGSYNEQFF	TGTGCCAGCAGCCCCGGGGGAGGGCGGGGTTCCTACAATGAGCAGTTCTTC
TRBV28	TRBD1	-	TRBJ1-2	CASRPPDEGAGYGYTF	TGTGCCAGCAGACCTCCTGACGAGGGGGCGGGGTATGGCTACACCTTC
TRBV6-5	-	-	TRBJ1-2	CASSYSGAADYGYTF	TGTGCCAGCAGTTACTCCGGGGCCGCAGACTATGGCTACACCTTC
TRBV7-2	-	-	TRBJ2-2	CASSLVVTGMYTGELFF	TGTGCCAGCAGCTTAGTTGTAACGGGAATGTACACCGGGGAGCTGTTTTTT
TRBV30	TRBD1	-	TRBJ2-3	CAWDTGVSDTQYF	TGTGCCTGGGATACAGGGGTATCAGATACGCAGTATTTT
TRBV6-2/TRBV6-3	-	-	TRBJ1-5	CASSYSSGVGVHKPQHF	TGTGCCAGCAGTTACTCGTCCGGGGTAGGGGTCCATAAGCCCCAGCATTTT
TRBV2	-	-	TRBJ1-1	CASSDPGVKTEAFF	TGTGCCAGCAGTGACCCAGGGGTGAAAACTGAAGCTTTCTTT
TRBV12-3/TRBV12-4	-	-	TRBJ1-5	CASSVNSNQPQHF	TGTGCCAGCAGTGTTAATAGCAATCAGCCCCAGCATTTT
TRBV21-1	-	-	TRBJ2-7	CASSKGNTTYEQYF	TGTGCCAGCAGCAAAGGGAATACAACATACGAGCAGTACTTC
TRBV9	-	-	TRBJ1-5	CASSVEGSQPQHF	TGTGCCAGCAGCGTAGAAGGGAGTCAGCCCCAGCATTTT
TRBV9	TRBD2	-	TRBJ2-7	CASSVGTSNYEQYF	TGTGCCAGCAGCGTTGGGACTAGCAACTACGAGCAGTACTTC
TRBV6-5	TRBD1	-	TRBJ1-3	CASRDRANTIYF	TGTGCCAGCAGAGACAGGGCAAACACCATATATTTT
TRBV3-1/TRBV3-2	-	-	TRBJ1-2	CASSQNNRYSYGYTF	TGTGCCAGCAGCCAAAATAACAGATATAGTTATGGCTACACCTTC
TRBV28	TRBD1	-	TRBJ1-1	CASSLVARGRTEAFF	TGTGCCAGCAGTTTAGTGGCCAGGGGGCGGACTGAAGCTTTCTTT
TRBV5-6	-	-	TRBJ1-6	CASSQPGQGTSPLHF	TGTGCCAGCAGCCAACCGGGCCAGGGAACATCACCCCTCCACTTT
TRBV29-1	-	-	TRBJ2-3	CSVEKLRQNTDTQYF	TGCAGCGTTGAAAAATTGCGACAGAACACAGATACGCAGTATTTT
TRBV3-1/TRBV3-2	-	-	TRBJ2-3	CASSPGPPRTTDTQYF	TGTGCCAGCAGCCCAGGGCCACCACGTACAACAGATACGCAGTATTTT
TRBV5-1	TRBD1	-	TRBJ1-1	CASSLVTGETEAFF	TGCGCCAGCAGCTTGGTGACAGGGGAAACTGAAGCTTTCTTT
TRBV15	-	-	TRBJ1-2	CATSRDILAGEGYTF	TGTGCCACCAGCAGAGATATATTGGCAGGGGAGGGCTACACCTTC
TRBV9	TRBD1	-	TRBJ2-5	CASSGPGQGLGETQYF	TGTGCCAGCAGCGGACCGGGACAGGGGTTAGGCGAGACCCAGTACTTC
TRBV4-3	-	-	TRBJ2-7	CASSHPEPGPSSYEQYF	TGCGCCAGCAGCCACCCGGAGCCCGGGCCCAGCTCCTACGAGCAGTACTTC
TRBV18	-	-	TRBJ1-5	CASSPAGGGQPQHF	TGTGCCAGCTCACCGGCGGGAGGGGGACAGCCCCAGCATTTT
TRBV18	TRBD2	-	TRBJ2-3	CASSPPGTSGGTDTQYF	TGTGCCAGCTCACCACCGGGGACTAGCGGGGGGACAGATACGCAGTATTTT